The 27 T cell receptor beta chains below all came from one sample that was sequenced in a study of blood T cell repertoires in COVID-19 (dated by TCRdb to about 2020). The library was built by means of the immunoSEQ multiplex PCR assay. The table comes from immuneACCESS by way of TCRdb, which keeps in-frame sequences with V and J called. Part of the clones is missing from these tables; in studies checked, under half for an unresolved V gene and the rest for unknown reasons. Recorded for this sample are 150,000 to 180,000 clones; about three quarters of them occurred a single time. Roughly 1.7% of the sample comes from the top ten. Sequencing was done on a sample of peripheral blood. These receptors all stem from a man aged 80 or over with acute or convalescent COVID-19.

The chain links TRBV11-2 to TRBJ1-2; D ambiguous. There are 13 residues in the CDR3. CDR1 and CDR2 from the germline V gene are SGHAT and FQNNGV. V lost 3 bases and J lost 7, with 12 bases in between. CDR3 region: CASSFERAGGYTF. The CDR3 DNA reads TGTGCCAGCAGCTTCGAGAGGGCGGGTGGCTACACCTTC.

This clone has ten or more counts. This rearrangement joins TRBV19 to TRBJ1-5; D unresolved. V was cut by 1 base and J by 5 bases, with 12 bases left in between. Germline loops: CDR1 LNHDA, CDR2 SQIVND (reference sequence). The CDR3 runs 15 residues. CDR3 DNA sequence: TGTGCCAGTAGTATAGCCCCCCGGGAATATCAGCCCCAGCATTTT. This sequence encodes CASSIAPREYQPQHF.

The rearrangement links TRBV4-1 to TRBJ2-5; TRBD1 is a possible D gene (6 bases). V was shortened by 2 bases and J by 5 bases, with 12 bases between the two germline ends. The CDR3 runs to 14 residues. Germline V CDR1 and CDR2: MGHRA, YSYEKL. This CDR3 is CASSQPGQQETQYF. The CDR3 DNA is TGCGCCAGCAGCCAACCTGGACAGCAGGAGACCCAGTACTTC.

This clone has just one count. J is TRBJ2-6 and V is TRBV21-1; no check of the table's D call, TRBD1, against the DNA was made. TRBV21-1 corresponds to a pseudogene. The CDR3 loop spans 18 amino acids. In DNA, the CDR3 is TGTGCCAGCAGCAAGGCGGGACAGGGGAGGTCTGGGGCCAACGTCCTGACTTTC. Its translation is CASSKAGQGRSGANVLTF.

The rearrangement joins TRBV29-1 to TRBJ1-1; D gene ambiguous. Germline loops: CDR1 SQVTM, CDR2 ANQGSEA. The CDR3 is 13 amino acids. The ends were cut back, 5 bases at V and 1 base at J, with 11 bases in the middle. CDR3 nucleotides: TGCAGCGTTACGGGTCGGGGGAACACTGAAGCTTTCTTT. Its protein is CSVTGRGNTEAFF.

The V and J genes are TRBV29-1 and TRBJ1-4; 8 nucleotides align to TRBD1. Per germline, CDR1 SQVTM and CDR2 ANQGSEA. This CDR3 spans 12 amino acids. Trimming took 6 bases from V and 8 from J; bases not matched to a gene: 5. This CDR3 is CSVFNRGEKLFF. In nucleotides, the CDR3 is TGCAGCGTCTTCAACAGGGGGGAAAAACTGTTTTTT.

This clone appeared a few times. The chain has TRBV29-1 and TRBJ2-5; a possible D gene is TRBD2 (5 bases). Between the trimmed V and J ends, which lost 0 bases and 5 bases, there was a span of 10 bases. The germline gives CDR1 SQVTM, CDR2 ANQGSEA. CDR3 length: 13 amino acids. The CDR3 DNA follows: TGCAGCGTTGAAGATCCGGGATCCGAGACCCAGTACTTC. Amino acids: CSVEDPGSETQYF. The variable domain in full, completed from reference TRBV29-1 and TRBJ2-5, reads SAVISQKPSRDICQRGTSLTIQCQVDSQVTMMFWYRQQPGQSLTLIATANQGSEATYESGFVIDKFPISRPNLTFSTLTVSNMSPEDSSIYLCSVEDPGSETQYFGPGTRLLVL.

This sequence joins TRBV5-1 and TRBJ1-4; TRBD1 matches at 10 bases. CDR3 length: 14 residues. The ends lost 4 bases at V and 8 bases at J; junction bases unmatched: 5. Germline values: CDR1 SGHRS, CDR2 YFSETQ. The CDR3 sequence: CASSPTGGEEKLFF. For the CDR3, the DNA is TGCGCCAGCAGCCCGACAGGGGGCGAGGAAAAACTGTTTTTT.

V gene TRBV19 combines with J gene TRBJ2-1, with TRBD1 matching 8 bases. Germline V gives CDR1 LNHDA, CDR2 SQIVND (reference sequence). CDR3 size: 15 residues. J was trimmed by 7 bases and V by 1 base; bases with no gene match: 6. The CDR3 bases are TGTGCCAGTAGTATAGGGCAGGGGGCCCGAAATGAGCAGTTCTTC. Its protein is CASSIGQGARNEQFF.

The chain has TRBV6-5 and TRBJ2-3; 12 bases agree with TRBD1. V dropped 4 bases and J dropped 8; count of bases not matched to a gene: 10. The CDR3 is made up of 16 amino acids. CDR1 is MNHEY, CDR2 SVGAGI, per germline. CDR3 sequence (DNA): TGTGCCAGCAGTTCCCCGGGACAGGGGGCGCATGGTACGCAGTATTTT. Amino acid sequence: CASSSPGQGAHGTQYF.

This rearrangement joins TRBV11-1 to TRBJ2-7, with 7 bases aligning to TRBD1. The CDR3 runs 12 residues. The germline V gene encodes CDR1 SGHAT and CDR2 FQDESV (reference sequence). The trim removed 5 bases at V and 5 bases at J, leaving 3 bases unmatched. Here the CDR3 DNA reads TGTGCCAGCAGCCGTACAGGGGACGAGCAGTACTTC. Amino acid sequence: CASSRTGDEQYF.

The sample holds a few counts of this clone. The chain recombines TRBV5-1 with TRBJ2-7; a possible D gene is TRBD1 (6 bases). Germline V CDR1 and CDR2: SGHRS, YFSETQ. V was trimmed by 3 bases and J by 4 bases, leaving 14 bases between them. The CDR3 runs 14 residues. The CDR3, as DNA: TGCGCCAGCAGCTACGGACAGTGGACTTACGAGCAGTACTTC. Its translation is CASSYGQWTYEQYF.

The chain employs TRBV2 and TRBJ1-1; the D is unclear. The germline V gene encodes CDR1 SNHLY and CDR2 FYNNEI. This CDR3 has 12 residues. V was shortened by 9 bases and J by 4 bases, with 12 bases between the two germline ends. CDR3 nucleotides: TGTGCCAGTCTCCTAGTCCTCACTGAAGCTTTCTTT. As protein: CASLLVLTEAFF. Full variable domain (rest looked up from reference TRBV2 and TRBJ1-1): EPEVTQTPSHQVTQMGQEVILRCVPISNHLYFYWYRQILGQKVEFLVSFYNNEISEKSEIFDDQFSVERPDGSNFTLKIRSTKLEDSAMYFCASLLVLTEAFFGQGTRLTVV.

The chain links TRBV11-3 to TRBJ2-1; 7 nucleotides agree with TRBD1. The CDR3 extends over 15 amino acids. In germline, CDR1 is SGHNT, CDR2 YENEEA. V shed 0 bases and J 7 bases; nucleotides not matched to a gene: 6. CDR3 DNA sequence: TGTGCCAGCAGCTTAGATGACAGGGCTAGAAATGAGCAGTTCTTC. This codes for CASSLDDRARNEQFF.

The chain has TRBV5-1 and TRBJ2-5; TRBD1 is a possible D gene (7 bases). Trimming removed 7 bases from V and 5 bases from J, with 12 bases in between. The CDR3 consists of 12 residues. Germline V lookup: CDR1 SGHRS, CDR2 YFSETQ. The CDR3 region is CASGAGQETQYF. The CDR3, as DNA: TGCGCCAGCGGGGCGGGACAGGAGACCCAGTACTTC. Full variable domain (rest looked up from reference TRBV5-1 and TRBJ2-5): KAGVTQTPRYLIKTRGQQVTLSCSPISGHRSVSWYQQTPGQGLQFLFEYFSETQRNKGNFPGRFSGRQFSNSRSEMNVSTLELGDSALYLCASGAGQETQYFGPGTRLLVL.

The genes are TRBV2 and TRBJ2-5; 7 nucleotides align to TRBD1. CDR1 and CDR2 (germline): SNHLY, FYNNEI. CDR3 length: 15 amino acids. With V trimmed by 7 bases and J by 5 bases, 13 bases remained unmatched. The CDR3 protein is CASKWPGQPGETQYF. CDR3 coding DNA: TGTGCCAGCAAGTGGCCGGGACAGCCCGGGGAGACCCAGTACTTC.

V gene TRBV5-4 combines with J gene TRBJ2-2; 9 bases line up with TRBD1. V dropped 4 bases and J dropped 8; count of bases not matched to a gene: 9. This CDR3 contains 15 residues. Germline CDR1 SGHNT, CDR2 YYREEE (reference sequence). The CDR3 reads CASSGPGQGSGELFF. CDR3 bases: TGTGCCAGCAGCGGACCGGGACAGGGTTCGGGGGAGCTGTTTTTT.

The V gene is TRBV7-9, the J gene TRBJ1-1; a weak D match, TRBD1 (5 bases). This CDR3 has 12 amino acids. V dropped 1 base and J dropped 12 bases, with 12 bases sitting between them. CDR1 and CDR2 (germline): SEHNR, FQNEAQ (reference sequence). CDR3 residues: CASSLVAGITFF. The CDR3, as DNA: TGTGCCAGCAGCTTAGTCGCAGGGATAACTTTCTTT.

The CDR3 loop reads CASGTLAGEETQYF. DNA of the CDR3: TGTGCTAGTGGTACTTTAGCGGGGGAAGAGACCCAGTACTTC. The chain couples TRBV12-5 to TRBJ2-5; 9 nucleotides agree with TRBD2. V dropped 5 bases and J dropped 3; count of bases not matched to a gene: 4. Germline V gives CDR1 LGHNT, CDR2 FRNRAP. This CDR3 has 14 residues.

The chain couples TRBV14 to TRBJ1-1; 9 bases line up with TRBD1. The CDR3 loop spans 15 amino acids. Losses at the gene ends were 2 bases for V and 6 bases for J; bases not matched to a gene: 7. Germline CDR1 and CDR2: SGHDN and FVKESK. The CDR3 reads CASSQQTGGLAEAFF. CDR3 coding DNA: TGTGCCAGCAGCCAACAGACAGGGGGGTTGGCTGAAGCTTTCTTT.

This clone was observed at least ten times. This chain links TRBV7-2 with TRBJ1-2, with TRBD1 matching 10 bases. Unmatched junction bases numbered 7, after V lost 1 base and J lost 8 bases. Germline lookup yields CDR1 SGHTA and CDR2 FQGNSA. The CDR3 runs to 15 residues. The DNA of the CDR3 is TGTGCCAGCAGCTTAGGGACAGGGGGGACCGACGGCTACACCTTC. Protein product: CASSLGTGGTDGYTF.

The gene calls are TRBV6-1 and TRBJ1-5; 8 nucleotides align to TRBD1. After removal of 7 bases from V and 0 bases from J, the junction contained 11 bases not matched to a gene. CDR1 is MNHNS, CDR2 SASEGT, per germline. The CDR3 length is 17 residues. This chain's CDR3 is CASNDRGVSYSNQPQHF. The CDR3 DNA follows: TGTGCCAGCAATGACAGGGGCGTTTCGTATAGCAATCAGCCCCAGCATTTT.

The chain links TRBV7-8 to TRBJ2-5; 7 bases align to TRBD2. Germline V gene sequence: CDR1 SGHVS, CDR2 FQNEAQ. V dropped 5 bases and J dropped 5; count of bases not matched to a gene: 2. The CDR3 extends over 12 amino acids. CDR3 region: CASSPGRETQYF. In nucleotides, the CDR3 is TGTGCCAGCAGCCCCGGGAGGGAGACCCAGTACTTC.

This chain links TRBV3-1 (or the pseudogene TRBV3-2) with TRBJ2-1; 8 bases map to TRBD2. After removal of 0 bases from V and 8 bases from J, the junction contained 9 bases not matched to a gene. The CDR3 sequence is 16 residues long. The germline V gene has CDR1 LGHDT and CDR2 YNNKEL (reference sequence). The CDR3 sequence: CASSQDYGGGQDEQFF. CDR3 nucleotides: TGTGCCAGCAGCCAAGATTACGGCGGGGGGCAGGATGAGCAGTTCTTC.

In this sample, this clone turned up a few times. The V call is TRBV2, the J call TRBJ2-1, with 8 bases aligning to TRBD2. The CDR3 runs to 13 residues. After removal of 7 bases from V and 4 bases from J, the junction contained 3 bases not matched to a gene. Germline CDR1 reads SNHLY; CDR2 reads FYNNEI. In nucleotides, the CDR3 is TGTGCCAGCACTAGCGGGCCTTACAATGAGCAGTTCTTC. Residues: CASTSGPYNEQFF.

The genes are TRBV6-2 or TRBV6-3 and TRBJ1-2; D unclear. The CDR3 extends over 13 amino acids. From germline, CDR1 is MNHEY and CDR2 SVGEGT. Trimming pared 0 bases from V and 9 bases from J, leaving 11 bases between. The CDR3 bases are TGTGCCAGCAGTTACTCATCCGGGGTCAGCTACACCTTC. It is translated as CASSYSSGVSYTF.

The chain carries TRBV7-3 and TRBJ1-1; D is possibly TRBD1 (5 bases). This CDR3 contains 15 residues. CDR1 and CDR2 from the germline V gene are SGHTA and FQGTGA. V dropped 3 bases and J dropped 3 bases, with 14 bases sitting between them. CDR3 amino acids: CASSLKGAGDTEAFF. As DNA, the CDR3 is TGTGCCAGCAGCTTGAAAGGGGCCGGCGACACTGAAGCTTTCTTT.